Below are 5 T cell receptor beta chains sequenced from a single sample in a study of cytomegalovirus exposure and HLA in healthy donors. Measured with immunoSEQ multiplex PCR; TCRdb has only the in-frame clones, and not every one. Altogether fewer than 300,000 clones are present, roughly 90% being singletons, with the ten largest covering approximately 0.9%. Sequenced input: PBMCs. The receptors come from a woman aged 18-29 years in good health and CMV-seronegative.

This clone was found a few times. The J gene is TRBJ1-4, the V gene TRBV18, with a tentative D call TRBD1 (5 bases). Trimming removed 2 bases from V and 0 bases from J, with 10 bases in between. Germline CDR1 reads KGHSH; CDR2 reads LQKENI. The CDR3 sequence is 16 residues long. The CDR3 spells CASSPSGAATNEKLFF. CDR3 sequence (DNA): TGTGCCAGCTCACCAAGTGGGGCAGCAACTAATGAAAAACTGTTTTTT.

The chain links TRBV5-6 to TRBJ1-6; D remains unclear. The CDR3 consists of 15 residues. V was shortened by 1 base and J by 9 bases, with 14 bases between the two germline ends. Germline V gene sequence: CDR1 SGHDT, CDR2 YYEEEE. CDR3 DNA: TGTGCCAGCAGCTTGTATGAGGGCCAGACTTCACCCCTCCACTTT. Its translation: CASSLYEGQTSPLHF. The full variable domain, its missing parts supplied by reference TRBV5-6 and TRBJ1-6, is DAGVTQSPTHLIKTRGQQVTLRCSPKSGHDTVSWYQQALGQGPQFIFQYYEEEERQRGNFPDRFSGHQFPNYSSELNVNALLLGDSALYLCASSLYEGQTSPLHFGNGTRLTVT.

The chain uses TRBV29-1 and TRBJ1-5; 7 bases align to TRBD1. Germline CDR1 SQVTM, CDR2 ANQGSEA. This CDR3 is built from 15 residues. Trimming took 4 bases from V and 0 from J; bases not matched to a gene: 6. CDR3 loop: CSVVLTGDSNQPQHF. CDR3 sequence (DNA): TGCAGCGTTGTATTAACAGGGGATAGCAATCAGCCCCAGCATTTT. Full variable domain (remainder filled in from reference TRBV29-1 and TRBJ1-5): SAVISQKPSRDICQRGTSLTIQCQVDSQVTMMFWYRQQPGQSLTLIATANQGSEATYESGFVIDKFPISRPNLTFSTLTVSNMSPEDSSIYLCSVVLTGDSNQPQHFGDGTRLSIL.

The J gene is TRBJ2-2, the V gene TRBV19, with unresolved D. The CDR3 contains 13 residues. Germline CDR1 LNHDA, CDR2 SQIVND (reference sequence). Trimming stripped 10 bases from V and 1 base from J, with 10 bases between. The CDR3 sequence: CAIRGKNTGELFF. The CDR3 coding sequence is TGTGCCATCCGCGGAAAGAACACCGGGGAGCTGTTTTTT.

The V call is TRBV5-8, the J call TRBJ1-3; no definite D call. This CDR3 comprises 13 residues. Trimming removed 0 bases from V and 7 bases from J, with 8 bases in between. Per germline, CDR1 SGHTS and CDR2 YDEGEE. CDR3 bases: TGTGCCAGCAGCTTGGGCCCTCAGAACACCATATATTTT. Encoded protein: CASSLGPQNTIYF.